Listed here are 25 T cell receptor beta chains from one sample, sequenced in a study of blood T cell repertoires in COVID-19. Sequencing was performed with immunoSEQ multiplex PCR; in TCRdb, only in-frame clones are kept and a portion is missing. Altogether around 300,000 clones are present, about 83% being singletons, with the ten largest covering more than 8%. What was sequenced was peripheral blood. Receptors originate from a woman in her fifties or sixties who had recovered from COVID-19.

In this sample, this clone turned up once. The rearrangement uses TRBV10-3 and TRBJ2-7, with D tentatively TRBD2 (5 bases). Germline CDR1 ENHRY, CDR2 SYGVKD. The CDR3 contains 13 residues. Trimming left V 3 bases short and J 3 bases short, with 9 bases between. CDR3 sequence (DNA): TGTGCCATCAGTGACGCGGGCAGCTACGAGCAGTACTTC. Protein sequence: CAISDAGSYEQYF.

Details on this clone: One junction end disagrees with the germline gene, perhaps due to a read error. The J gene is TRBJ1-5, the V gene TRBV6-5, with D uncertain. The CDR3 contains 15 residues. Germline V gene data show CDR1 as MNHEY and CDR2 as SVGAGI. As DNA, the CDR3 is TGTGCCAGCAGTTACTCGTATTTGGGCAACCAGCCCCAGCATTTT. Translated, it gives CASSYSYLGNQPQHF.

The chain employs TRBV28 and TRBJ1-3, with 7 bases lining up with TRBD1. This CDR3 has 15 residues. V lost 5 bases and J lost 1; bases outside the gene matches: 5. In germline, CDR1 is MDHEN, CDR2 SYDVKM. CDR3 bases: TGTGCCAGCAGTACAGGGGCCCATTCTGGAAACACCATATATTTT. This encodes CASSTGAHSGNTIYF. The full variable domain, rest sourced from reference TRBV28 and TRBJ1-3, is DVKVTQSSRYLVKRTGEKVFLECVQDMDHENMFWYRQDPGLGLRLIYFSYDVKMKEKGDIPEGYSVSREKKERFSLILESASTNQTSMYLCASSTGAHSGNTIYFGEGSWLTVV.

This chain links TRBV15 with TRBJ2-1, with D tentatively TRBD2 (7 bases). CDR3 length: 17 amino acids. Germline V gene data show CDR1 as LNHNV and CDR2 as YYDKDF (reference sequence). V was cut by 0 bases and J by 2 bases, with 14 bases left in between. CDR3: CATSRDLGGLTYNEQFF. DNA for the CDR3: TGTGCCACCAGCAGAGATCTCGGGGGGCTAACCTACAATGAGCAGTTCTTC.

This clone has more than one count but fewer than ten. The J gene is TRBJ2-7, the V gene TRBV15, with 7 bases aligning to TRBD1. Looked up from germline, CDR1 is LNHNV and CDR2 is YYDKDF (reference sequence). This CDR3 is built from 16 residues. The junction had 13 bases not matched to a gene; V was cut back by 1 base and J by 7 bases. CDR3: CATSRGRDRPLGEQYF. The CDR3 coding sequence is TGTGCCACCAGCAGAGGCCGGGACAGACCTCTGGGGGAGCAGTACTTC.

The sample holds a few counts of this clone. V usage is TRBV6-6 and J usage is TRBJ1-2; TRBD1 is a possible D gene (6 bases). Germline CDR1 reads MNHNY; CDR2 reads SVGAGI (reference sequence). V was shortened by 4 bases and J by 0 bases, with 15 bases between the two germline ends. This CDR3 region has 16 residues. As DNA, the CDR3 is TGTGCCAGCAGTTCGTACAGGGCCCGAGCTAACTATGGCTACACCTTC. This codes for CASSSYRARANYGYTF.

CDR3 in amino acids: CASSPPTDRGYGYTF. The CDR3 DNA reads as TGTGCCAGCAGTCCCCCCACCGACAGGGGGTATGGCTACACCTTC. This chain uses TRBV28 with TRBJ1-2, with 9 positions matching TRBD1. The CDR3 runs 15 residues. CDR1 and CDR2 from the germline V gene are MDHEN and SYDVKM. The junction had 9 bases not matched to a gene; V was cut back by 5 bases and J by 5 bases.

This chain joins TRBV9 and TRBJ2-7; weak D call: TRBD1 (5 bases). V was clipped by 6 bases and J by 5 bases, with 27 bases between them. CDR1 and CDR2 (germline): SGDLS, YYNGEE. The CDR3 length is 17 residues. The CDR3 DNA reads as TGTGCCAGCACGGCTATCCAAGGGGTGCGGATCGGGCACGAGCAGTACTTC. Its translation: CASTAIQGVRIGHEQYF.

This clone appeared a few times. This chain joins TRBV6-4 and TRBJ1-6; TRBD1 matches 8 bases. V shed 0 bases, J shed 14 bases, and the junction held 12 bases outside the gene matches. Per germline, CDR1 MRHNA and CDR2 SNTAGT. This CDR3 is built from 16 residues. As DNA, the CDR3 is TGTGCCAGCAGTGACTCTGTGGGACAGGCCCTCCCGGCCCTCCACTTT. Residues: CASSDSVGQALPALHF.

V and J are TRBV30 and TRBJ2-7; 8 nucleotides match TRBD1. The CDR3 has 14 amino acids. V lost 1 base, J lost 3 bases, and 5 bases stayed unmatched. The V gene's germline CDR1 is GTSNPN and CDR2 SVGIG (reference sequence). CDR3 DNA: TGTGCCTGGAGTGATCAGGGGGCTGGCTACGAGCAGTACTTC. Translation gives CAWSDQGAGYEQYF.

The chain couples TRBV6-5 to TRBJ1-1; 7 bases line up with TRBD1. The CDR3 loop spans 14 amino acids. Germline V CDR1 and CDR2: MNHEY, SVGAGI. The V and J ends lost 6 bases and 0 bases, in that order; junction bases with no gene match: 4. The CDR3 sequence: CASRPQGMNTEAFF. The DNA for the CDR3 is TGTGCCAGCAGACCACAGGGGATGAACACTGAAGCTTTCTTT.

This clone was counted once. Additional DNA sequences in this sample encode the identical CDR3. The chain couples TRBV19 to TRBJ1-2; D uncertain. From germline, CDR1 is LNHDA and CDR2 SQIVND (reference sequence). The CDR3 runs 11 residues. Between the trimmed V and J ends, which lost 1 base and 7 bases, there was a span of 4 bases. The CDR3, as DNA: TGTGCCAGTAGTATAGGGGCTGGCTACACCTTC. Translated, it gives CASSIGAGYTF.

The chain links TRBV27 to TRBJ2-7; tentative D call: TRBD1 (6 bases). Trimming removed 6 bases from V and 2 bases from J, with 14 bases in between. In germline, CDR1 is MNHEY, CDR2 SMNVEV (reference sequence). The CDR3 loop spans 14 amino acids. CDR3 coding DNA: TGTGCCAGCAGCCCTAGGACAGATCCCTACGAGCAGTACTTC. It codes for CASSPRTDPYEQYF.

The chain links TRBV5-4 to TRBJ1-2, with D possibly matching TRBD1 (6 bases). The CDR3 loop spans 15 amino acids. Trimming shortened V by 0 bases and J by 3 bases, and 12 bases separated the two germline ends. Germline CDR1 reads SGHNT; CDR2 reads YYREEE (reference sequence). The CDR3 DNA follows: TGTGCCAGCAGCTTGGTGGGCAGGGGTGACTATGGCTACACCTTC. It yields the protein CASSLVGRGDYGYTF.

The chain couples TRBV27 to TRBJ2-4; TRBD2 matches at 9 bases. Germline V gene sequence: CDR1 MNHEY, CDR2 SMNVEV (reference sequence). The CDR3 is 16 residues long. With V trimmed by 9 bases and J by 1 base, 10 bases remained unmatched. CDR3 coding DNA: TGTGCCAGTGGGCGGGAGGGCCTTCTCGCCAAAAACATTCAGTACTTC. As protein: CASGREGLLAKNIQYF.

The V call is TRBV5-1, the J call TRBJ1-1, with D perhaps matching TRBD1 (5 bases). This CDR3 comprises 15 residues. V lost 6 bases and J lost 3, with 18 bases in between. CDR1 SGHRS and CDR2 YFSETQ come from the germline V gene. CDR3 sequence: CASKISGLEDTEAFF. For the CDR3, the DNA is TGCGCCAGCAAAATTTCAGGGTTAGAGGACACTGAAGCTTTCTTT. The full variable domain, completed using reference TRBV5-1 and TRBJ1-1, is KAGVTQTPRYLIKTRGQQVTLSCSPISGHRSVSWYQQTPGQGLQFLFEYFSETQRNKGNFPGRFSGRQFSNSRSEMNVSTLELGDSALYLCASKISGLEDTEAFFGQGTRLTVV.

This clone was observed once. The CDR3 here is CAVPKGTSGDEQFF. In DNA form, the CDR3 reads TGTGCCGTCCCGAAGGGGACTAGCGGTGATGAGCAGTTCTTC. This chain connects TRBV2 to TRBJ2-1; 11 bases match TRBD2. CDR1 is SNHLY and CDR2 is FYNNEI in the germline V gene. There are 14 residues in the CDR3. The V segment lost 11 bases and the J segment 8 bases; nucleotides outside the gene matches: 11.

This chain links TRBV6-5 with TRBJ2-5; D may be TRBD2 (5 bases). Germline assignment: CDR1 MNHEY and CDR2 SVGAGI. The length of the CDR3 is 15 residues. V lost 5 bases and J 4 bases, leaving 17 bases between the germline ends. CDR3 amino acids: CASSRDYGEGETQYF. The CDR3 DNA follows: TGTGCCAGCAGTCGAGACTACGGGGAAGGAGAGACCCAGTACTTC.

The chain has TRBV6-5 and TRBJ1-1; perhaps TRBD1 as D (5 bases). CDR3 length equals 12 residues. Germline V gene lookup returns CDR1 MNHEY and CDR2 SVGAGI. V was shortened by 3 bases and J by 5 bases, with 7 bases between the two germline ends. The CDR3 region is CASSYGGTEAFF. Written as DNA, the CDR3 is TGTGCCAGCAGTTATGGGGGGACTGAAGCTTTCTTT.

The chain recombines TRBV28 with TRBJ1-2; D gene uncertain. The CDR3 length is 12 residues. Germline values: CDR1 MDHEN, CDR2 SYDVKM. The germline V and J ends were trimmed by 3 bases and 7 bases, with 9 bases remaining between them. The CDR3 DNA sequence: TGTGCCAGCAGTTTCCTCCAGCGTGGCTACACCTTC. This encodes CASSFLQRGYTF.

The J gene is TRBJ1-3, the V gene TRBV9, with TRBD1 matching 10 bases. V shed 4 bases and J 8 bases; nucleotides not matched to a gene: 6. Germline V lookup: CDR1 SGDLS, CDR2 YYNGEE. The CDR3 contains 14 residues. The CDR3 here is CASSPGQGSDTIYF. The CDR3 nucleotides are TGTGCCAGCAGCCCGGGACAGGGGAGTGACACCATATATTTT.

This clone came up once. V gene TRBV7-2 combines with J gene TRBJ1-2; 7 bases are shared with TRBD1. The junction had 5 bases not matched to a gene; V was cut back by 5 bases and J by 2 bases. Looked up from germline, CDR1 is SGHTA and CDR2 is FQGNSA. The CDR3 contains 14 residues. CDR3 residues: CASSGTAINYGYTF. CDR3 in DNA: TGTGCCAGCAGCGGGACAGCCATCAACTATGGCTACACCTTC.

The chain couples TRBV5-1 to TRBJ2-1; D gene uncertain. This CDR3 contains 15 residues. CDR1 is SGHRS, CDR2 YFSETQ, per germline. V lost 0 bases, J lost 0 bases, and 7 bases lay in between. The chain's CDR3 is CASSLGSSSYNEQFF. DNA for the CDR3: TGCGCCAGCAGCTTGGGGAGTAGCTCCTACAATGAGCAGTTCTTC.

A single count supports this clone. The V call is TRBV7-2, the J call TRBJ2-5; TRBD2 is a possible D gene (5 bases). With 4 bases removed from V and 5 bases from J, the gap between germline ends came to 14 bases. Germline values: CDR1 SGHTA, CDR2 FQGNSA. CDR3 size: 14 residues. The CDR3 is CASSSIRGSETQYF. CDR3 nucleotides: TGTGCCAGCAGCTCGATTCGTGGGAGCGAGACCCAGTACTTC.

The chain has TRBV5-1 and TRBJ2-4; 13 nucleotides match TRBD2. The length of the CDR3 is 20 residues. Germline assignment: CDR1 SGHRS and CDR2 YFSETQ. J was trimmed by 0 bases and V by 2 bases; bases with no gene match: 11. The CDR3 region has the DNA TGCGCCAGCAGCTTTACTAGCGGGGGGGAAAAGAACCTAGCCAAAAACATTCAGTACTTC. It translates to CASSFTSGGEKNLAKNIQYF.